The 9 T cell receptor beta chains below all came from one sample that was sequenced in a study of shared clonotypes between healthy human individuals. Method: immunoSEQ multiplex PCR; TCRdb's copy keeps in-frame clones and lacks some. Among under 600,000 clones, roughly four fifths were seen once, and the ten largest hold more than 10%. The sequencing input was PBMCs. These TCRs come from a middle-aged woman in good health. Some clones in this sample may be carry-over from other donors' samples.

The table lists this clone with a count of one. V and J are TRBV7-2 and TRBJ2-1; 9 bases are shared with TRBD2. Unmatched junction bases numbered 4, after V lost 3 bases and J lost 4 bases. The CDR3 covers 15 residues. CDR1 is SGHTA, CDR2 FQGNSA, per germline. The CDR3 protein is CASSFSGSGYNEQFF. CDR3 DNA sequence: TGTGCCAGCAGCTTTAGCGGGAGCGGGTACAATGAGCAGTTCTTC.

The chain couples TRBV7-2 to TRBJ2-1; 9 bases are shared with TRBD2. Germline CDR1 and CDR2: SGHTA and FQGNSA. J lost 8 bases, V lost 2 bases, and 7 bases had no gene match. The CDR3 consists of 15 residues. The CDR3 DNA follows: TGTGCCAGCAGCTTAATGCTAGCGGGAACCGATGAGCAGTTCTTC. It specifies CASSLMLAGTDEQFF.

With respect to this clone: A much larger clone differs from this one at a single base, so this may be a read error. This rearrangement joins TRBV18 to TRBJ2-7; 8 bases line up with TRBD1. The CDR3 totals 12 residues. Trimming removed 8 bases from V and 3 bases from J; junction bases left unmatched: 3. Germline V CDR1 and CDR2: KGHSH, LQKENI. The CDR3 region is CASLGQGYEQYF. The CDR3 nucleotides are TGTGCCAGCCTCGGACAGGGCTACGAGCAGTACTTC.

Only one count was recorded for this clone. The chain joins TRBV4-3 to TRBJ1-1; D is unresolved. Per the germline V gene, CDR1 is LGHNA and CDR2 is YSLEER. The CDR3 is made up of 14 amino acids. V lost 2 bases to trimming and J lost 0 bases, with 7 bases between them. The DNA of the CDR3 is TGCGCCAGCAGCCAACAACCCCTGAACACTGAAGCTTTCTTT. This gives the protein CASSQQPLNTEAFF.

This clone was counted only a few times. A far larger clone is off by one base, so a read error is likely. The rearrangement uses TRBV4-3 and TRBJ1-4, with D unresolved. The germline CDR1 and CDR2 sequences are LGHNA and YSLEER. V was trimmed by 2 bases and J by 2 bases, leaving 12 bases between them. CDR3 size: 16 residues. Written as DNA, the CDR3 is TGCGCCAGCAGCCAATGTCGGGTCGTCACTAATGAAAAACTGTTTTTT. Protein product: CASSQCRVVTNEKLFF.

As for this clone: A far larger clone is only one base removed, so a read error is likely. The chain employs TRBV7-2 and TRBJ1-2; 7 bases fit TRBD1. Germline V lookup: CDR1 SGHTA, CDR2 FQGNSA. This CDR3 is built from 13 residues. Germline trimming cut 7 bases from V and 7 bases from J; bases unmatched to any gene: 9. The CDR3: CASNRQGGGGYTF. The CDR3 region has the DNA TGTGCCAGCAACCGACAGGGAGGGGGTGGCTACACCTTC.

This sequence joins TRBV9 and TRBJ2-2, with 8 bases identical to TRBD2. The CDR3 consists of 16 residues. J was trimmed by 4 bases and V by 2 bases; bases with no gene match: 7. Germline loops: CDR1 SGDLS, CDR2 YYNGEE. CDR3 residues: CASSVTALAATGELFF. CDR3 in DNA: TGTGCCAGCAGCGTGACTGCACTAGCGGCCACCGGGGAGCTGTTTTTT.

This clone showed up many times. CDR3 in DNA: TGTGCCAGCAGCCGGGACAGCACGTCTTTAAATGAGCAGTTCTTC. Protein sequence: CASSRDSTSLNEQFF. The chain combines TRBV7-3 with TRBJ2-1; 7 bases map to TRBD1. V lost 5 bases, J lost 7 bases, and 11 bases stayed unmatched. The CDR3 runs 15 residues. Germline lookup yields CDR1 SGHTA and CDR2 FQGTGA.

This clone came up many times. The rearrangement joins TRBV6-6 to TRBJ2-1; 8 bases match TRBD1. Germline V gene sequence: CDR1 MNHNY, CDR2 SVGAGI (reference sequence). The CDR3 loop spans 16 amino acids. V shed 2 bases and J 2 bases; nucleotides not matched to a gene: 5. CDR3 in DNA: TGTGCCAGCAGTTACCGACGGACAGGGACCTACAATGAGCAGTTCTTC. It yields the protein CASSYRRTGTYNEQFF.